Listed below are T cell receptor beta chains from one sample, sequenced in a study of CD8 T cells in ankylosing spondylitis. TCRdb processed the 5' RACE reads anew with MiXCR; each CDR3 protein has one entry. This sample has some 38,000 distinct CDR3 sequences, with around a tenth found just once. Material: blood, either unsorted or a sorted T cell fraction (not recorded which). The receptors here all came from a male donor with ankylosing spondylitis or in good health (not recorded which). Both conserved end residues are part of each CDR3. A D gene is named only where the DNA matches it firmly. The size of a clone is reported for some rows only, either as once, few or many, or as a class for expanded clones.

TRBV29-1	NA	TRBJ1-4	NA	TGCAGCGTGACTGTCCCCCGGGGAGGGGCGGCTGAAAAACTGTTTTTT	CSVTVPRGGAAEKLFF
TRBV4-2	NA	TRBJ2-1	NA	TGTGCCAGCAGCCAAGAAGAAACCGTAGACAATGAGCAGTTCTTC	CASSQEETVDNEQFF
TRBV20-1	NA	TRBJ1-2	NA	TGCAGTGCTAGATCCACAGGAGGAAACTATGGCTACACCTTC	CSARSTGGNYGYTF
TRBV20-1	NA	TRBJ2-7	TRBD2	TGCTTTGCTAGAGATCTAGCGGGAGGGGGATACGAGCAGTACTTC	CFARDLAGGGYEQYF
TRBV29-1	many	TRBJ1-1	NA	TGCAGCGGCAGCCCCAGTGGGGCTGCCACTGAAGCTTTCTTT	CSGSPSGAATEAFF
TRBV27	many	TRBJ2-3	NA	TGTGCCAGCAGTTACGGGGGATACACAGATACGCAGTATTTT	CASSYGGYTDTQYF
TRBV4-2	many	TRBJ1-5	NA	TGTGCCAGCAGCCAAGGACGGCAGGTGGGCAATCAGCCCCAGCATTTT	CASSQGRQVGNQPQHF
TRBV11-2	many	TRBJ2-1	NA	TGTGCCAGCAGCTCCGGACAGAGCCGAAACAATGAGCAGTTCTTC	CASSSGQSRNNEQFF
TRBV4-1	many	TRBJ2-1	NA	TGCGCCAGCAGCCAGCCCTTATCCCCAGGTGAGCAGTTCTTC	CASSQPLSPGEQFF
TRBV2	few	TRBJ1-6	NA	TGTGCCAGCAGTATGGCCTCGGGCTCCTATAATTCACCCCTCCACTTT	CASSMASGSYNSPLHF
TRBV7-2	many	TRBJ1-4	TRBD1	TGTGCCAGCAGCCTAGACAGGGTTGTCGGGAATGAAAAACTGTTTTTT	CASSLDRVVGNEKLFF
TRBV5-1	many	TRBJ2-1	TRBD2	TGCGCCAGCAGCTCAGGACTAGCGGGAGACAATGAGCAGTTCTTC	CASSSGLAGDNEQFF
TRBV5-1	many	TRBJ1-5	NA	TGCGCCAGCAGCCAGGACAGCAATCAGCCCCAGCATTTT	CASSQDSNQPQHF
TRBV30	few	TRBJ2-1	NA	TGTGCCTGGAGTGTACCGGTTAGCTCCTACAATGAGCAGTTCTTC	CAWSVPVSSYNEQFF
TRBV4-2	NA	TRBJ2-2	NA	TGTGCCAGCAGCCTACCTATAAACACCGGGGAGCTGTTTTTT	CASSLPINTGELFF
TRBV10-2	many	TRBJ2-7	TRBD1	TGCGCCAGCAGCCCGGACAGGGAATGGGAGCAGTACTTC	CASSPDREWEQYF
TRBV7-9	few	TRBJ1-2	NA	TGTGCCAGCAGCGCATCTTCCGCCCCTAACTATGGCTACACCTTC	CASSASSAPNYGYTF
TRBV7-9	NA	TRBJ2-5	NA	TGTGCCAGCAGCTTATACCTAGAAGAGACCCAGTACTTC	CASSLYLEETQYF
TRBV7-2	many	TRBJ2-3	NA	TGTGCCAGCAGCTTAGTTTTCACAGATACGCAGTATTTT	CASSLVFTDTQYF
TRBV18	many	TRBJ2-7	NA	TGTGCCAGCTCACCAATAAGGGGTGGCGAGCAGTACTTC	CASSPIRGGEQYF
TRBV7-7	medium-sized	TRBJ2-2	TRBD2	TGTGCTAGCAGCTCGGGACTAGCGGGAGCGGGCACCGGGGAGCTGTTTTTT	CASSSGLAGAGTGELFF
TRBV12-5	few	TRBJ2-3	NA	TGTGCTAGTGGCTTAGCTCAAGCAGATACGCAGTATTTT	CASGLAQADTQYF
TRBV5-1	many	TRBJ2-1	TRBD2	TGCGCCAGCAGCTCGGCGGGAGGGCCAAGTGAGCAGTTCTTC	CASSSAGGPSEQFF
TRBV15	many	TRBJ2-2	TRBD1	TGTGCCACCAGTTCGGGACAGGGGGACACCGGGGAGCTGTTTTTT	CATSSGQGDTGELFF
TRBV10-2	many	TRBJ1-2	NA	TGCGCCAGCAGTTCGACCGAGAACTATGGCTACACCTTC	CASSSTENYGYTF
TRBV19	many	TRBJ1-1	NA	TGTGCCAGTAGAACAGAAAACACTGAAGCTTTCTTT	CASRTENTEAFF
TRBV18	many	TRBJ2-7	NA	TGTGCCAGCTCTTCGGACAGCAGCTCCTACGAGCAGTACTTC	CASSSDSSSYEQYF
TRBV5-1	many	TRBJ2-7	TRBD1	TGCGCCAGCAGCATAATAGAGGGGGCCTCCTACGAGCAGTACTTC	CASSIIEGASYEQYF
TRBV9	many	TRBJ2-1	TRBD2	TGTGCCAGCAGCGCTAGCGGGAGCTCCTACAATGAGCAGTTCTTC	CASSASGSSYNEQFF
TRBV6-5	many	TRBJ2-3	NA	TGTGCCAGCGGGCGGGATCTGACAGATACGCAGTATTTT	CASGRDLTDTQYF
TRBV27	many	TRBJ2-1	NA	TGTGCCAGCAGTTTATCGAACGGCGGCAATGAGCAGTTCTTC	CASSLSNGGNEQFF
TRBV20-1	many	TRBJ1-1	NA	TGCAGTGCCGGAAAGGGTTCTGAAGCTTTCTTT	CSAGKGSEAFF
TRBV6-2/TRBV6-3	NA	TRBJ2-7	TRBD1	TGTGCCAGCAGACCAGGGGGAAGCTCCTACGAGCAGTACTTC	CASRPGGSSYEQYF
TRBV29-1	many	TRBJ2-7	NA	TGCAGCGTTGAGGATTTACAGGGTAAGGGTAGCCTGATCCAGTACTTC	CSVEDLQGKGSLIQYF
TRBV10-3	many	TRBJ2-5	NA	TGTGCCATCAGTGAGTCCGGGGGCTCAGAGACCCAGTACTTC	CAISESGGSETQYF
TRBV19	many	TRBJ2-1	TRBD2	TGTGCCAGTAGACCCACTAGCGGGAAGGTCTACAATGAGCAGTTCTTC	CASRPTSGKVYNEQFF
TRBV11-1	many	TRBJ2-2	TRBD1	TGTGCCAGCAGCCAACATGACAGGGCCACCGGGGAGCTGTTTTTT	CASSQHDRATGELFF
TRBV4-1	large	TRBJ1-2	NA	TGCGCCAGCAGCCCCACTACCGGGACAATCGCTAACTATGGCTACACCTTC	CASSPTTGTIANYGYTF
TRBV27	NA	TRBJ2-1	TRBD2	TGTGCCAGCAGTCCCCCTTTTGGACTAGCGGGAAGAAATGAGCAGTTCTTC	CASSPPFGLAGRNEQFF
TRBV4-2	many	TRBJ2-5	TRBD2	TGTGCCAGCAGCCAAGAGGGTAGCGGGAGGGCGTATGAGACCCAGTACTTC	CASSQEGSGRAYETQYF
TRBV29-1	many	TRBJ1-2	NA	TGCAGCGTCCAGCCCTCATCACCCACGCATGGCTACACCTTC	CSVQPSSPTHGYTF
TRBV5-5	many	TRBJ2-5	TRBD2	TGTGCCAGCGGCCTAGCGGAAGAGACCCAGTACTTC	CASGLAEETQYF
TRBV5-1	many	TRBJ2-7	TRBD2	TGCGCCAGCAGCCTAGCGGGCCGCCTAGGCGAGCAGTACTTC	CASSLAGRLGEQYF
TRBV7-4	NA	TRBJ2-7	TRBD2	TGTGCCAGCAGCAAGCAGGTCCCCTGGGGCGGGAGTTCGCCCTACGAGCAGTACTTC	CASSKQVPWGGSSPYEQYF